Included here is one T cell receptor (beta chain) sequence, with context. Starting 14 to 28 days after autologous transplant, ipilimumab 1 mg/kg was given. The sample is drawn from a study of ipilimumab plus nivolumab after autologous stem cell transplantation. Background on the study: The DLBCL cohort had primary refractory and relapsed disease, with 18-month progression-free survival of approximately 87% and 28%.

Trimming removed 5 bases from V and 4 bases from J; junction bases left unmatched: 7. Germline V lookup: CDR1 SGDLS, CDR2 YYNGEE. The CDR3 is 15 amino acids. Generated by immunoSEQ multiplex PCR, the TCRdb table keeps only in-frame clones and is missing some. The table includes about 22,000 clones, 70% to 80% detected once. The TCR comes from a male donor with diffuse large B-cell lymphoma. The chain recombines TRBV9 with TRBJ2-2, with 8 bases lining up with TRBD2. The sample was PBMCs, taken in a trial of ipilimumab plus nivolumab as post-transplant consolidation. The CDR3 DNA reads TGTGCCAGCAGAGCCGGGACTAGGACCACCGGGGAGCTGTTTTTT. It codes for CASRAGTRTTGELFF. The full variable domain, its missing parts supplied by reference TRBV9 and TRBJ2-2, is DSGVTQTPKHLITATGQRVTLRCSPRSGDLSVYWYQQSLDQGLQFLIQYYNGEERAKGNILERFSAQQFPDLHSELNLSSLELGDSALYFCASRAGTRTTGELFFGEGSRLTVL.